Below, 27 T cell receptor beta chains from the same sample are listed, as sequenced in a study of T cell clonality in common variable immunodeficiency. Here immunoSEQ multiplex PCR was the method, and the copy in TCRdb shows in-frame clones only, minus some. Listed here are roughly 70,000 clones without any singletons, the top ten holding about 1.7%. The sequenced sample was peripheral blood mononuclear cells. Source of these receptors: a person aged 18 to 70 in good health.

This clone was counted at least ten times. The read halts 3 residues ahead of the CDR3 end, with the missing end drawn from the germline J gene. V gene TRBV29-1 combines with J gene TRBJ1-1; D gene ambiguous. V was clipped by 7 bases and J by 4 bases, with 13 bases between them. The CDR3 is made up of 12 amino acids. In germline, CDR1 is SQVTM, CDR2 ANQGSEA. The CDR3 is CSASGEGTEAFF. CDR3 DNA, as far as it was read: TGCAGCGCCTCCGGTGAGGGCACTGAA.

There are many counts of this clone. The read ends 3 residues before the CDR3 terminus; that terminus is restored from the germline J gene. The chain has TRBV19 and TRBJ1-2, with 7 bases that match TRBD1. Looked up from germline, CDR1 is LNHDA and CDR2 is SQIVND (reference sequence). This CDR3 spans 13 amino acids. Unmatched junction bases numbered 7, after V lost 7 bases and J lost 5 bases. The CDR3 sequence is CASTRDRKYGYTF. The sequenced CDR3 bases are TGTGCCAGTACCCGGGACAGAAAATATGGC.

This clone was found many times. The DNA read from the CDR3 is TGCGCCAGCAGCTTGGGACCTAGCGGGGGGGCCTCTGAG. It translates to CASSLGPSGGASE. In full, the CDR3 is CASSLGPSGGASEQFF. This sequence joins TRBV5-1 and TRBJ2-1; 12 nucleotides agree with TRBD2. The read falls 3 residues short of the CDR3 end, and the missing part is taken from the germline J gene. The CDR3 runs 16 residues. CDR1 is SGHRS and CDR2 is YFSETQ in the germline V gene. The ends lost 0 bases at V and 9 bases at J; junction bases unmatched: 7.

The sample holds many counts of this clone. The read comes to an end 3 residues before the CDR3 does, leaving the germline J gene to fill in the end. The rearrangement links TRBV28 to TRBJ2-7; 14 positions agree with TRBD2. Germline V lookup: CDR1 MDHEN, CDR2 SYDVKM. CDR3 length: 19 amino acids. Germline trimming cut 4 bases from V and 0 bases from J; bases unmatched to any gene: 11. The DNA read from the CDR3 is TGTGCCAGCAGTTACTCGGGACTAGCGGGAGCCCGCCTCTCCTACGAG. It specifies CASSYSGLAGARLSYE. From start to end, the CDR3 is CASSYSGLAGARLSYEQYF.

This clone has a count of ten or more. The missing CDR3 end, 3 residues past where the read stops, is filled in from the germline J gene. The chain recombines TRBV20-1 with TRBJ2-3; D is unresolved. Germline-derived CDR1 and CDR2 are DFQATT and SNEGSKA (reference sequence). Trimming took 2 bases from V and 0 from J, leaving 9 bases between them. The CDR3 sequence is 14 residues long. The sequenced part of the CDR3 DNA is TGCAGTGCTAGAACCGGGTTCAGCACAGATACG. Amino acid sequence: CSARTGFSTDT. The complete CDR3 protein is CSARTGFSTDTQYF.

This clone occurred many times. The DNA ends 3 residues before the CDR3 does, and the rest of the CDR3 is filled in from the germline J gene. V gene TRBV5-1 combines with J gene TRBJ2-7, with 7 bases aligning to TRBD2. CDR3 length: 14 residues. Trimming took 2 bases from V and 0 from J; bases not matched to a gene: 2. Germline CDR1 and CDR2: SGHRS and YFSETQ. CDR3 protein: CASSLGTTSYEQYF. CDR3 DNA (partial): TGCGCCAGCAGCTTAGGGACTACCTCCTACGAG.

Comment on this clone: Coverage ceases 3 residues before the CDR3 finishes, and the germline J gene fills in the end. This chain uses TRBV19 with TRBJ2-3; 11 bases fit TRBD2. The CDR3 runs to 15 residues. V shed 5 bases, J shed 6 bases, and the junction held 7 bases outside the gene matches. In germline, CDR1 is LNHDA, CDR2 SQIVND (reference sequence). The sequenced part of the CDR3 DNA is TGTGCCAGTAGTCAACTAGCGGGGGCGAGGGATACG. Amino acids: CASSQLAGARDT. The whole CDR3 protein is CASSQLAGARDTQYF. Drawing the rest from reference TRBV19 and TRBJ2-3, the complete variable domain is DGGITQSPKYLFRKEGQNVTLSCEQNLNHDAMYWYRQDPGQGLRLIYYSQIVNDFQKGDIAEGYSVSREKKESFPLTVTSAQKNPTAFYLCASSQLAGARDTQYFGPGTRLTVL.

In its sample, this clone was seen many times. A junction boundary mismatches the germline segment, possibly from a read error. The sequenced part of the CDR3 DNA is TGTGCCAGTAGTGGGACTAGCCGAGACGATTACGAG. It specifies CASSGTSRDDYE. The complete CDR3 reads CASSGTSRDDYEQYF. The V call is TRBV6-1, the J call TRBJ2-7; 9 bases are shared with TRBD2. The DNA ends 3 residues before the CDR3 does, and the rest of the CDR3 is filled in from the germline J gene. CDR3 length equals 15 residues. Germline assignment: CDR1 MNHNS and CDR2 SASEGT.

This clone came up many times. The read ends 3 residues shy of where the CDR3 ends; the end is completed using the germline J gene. The chain uses TRBV12-3 or TRBV12-4 and TRBJ1-3, with D possibly being TRBD1 (6 bases). The CDR3 is 13 amino acids. V was cut by 2 bases and J by 6 bases, with 8 bases left in between. The sequenced part of the CDR3 DNA is TGTGCCAGCAGTTTACAGGGGCTAAACACC. This sequence encodes CASSLQGLNT. The full CDR3 reads CASSLQGLNTIYF.

In its sample, this clone was seen many times. Read data end 3 residues before the CDR3 end; the end is taken from the germline J gene. The chain combines TRBV30 with TRBJ1-3; D might be TRBD1 (5 bases). The CDR3 has 13 amino acids. Germline loops: CDR1 GTSNPN, CDR2 SVGIG (reference sequence). V dropped 2 bases and J dropped 8 bases, with 13 bases sitting between them. CDR3 sequence: CAWSFGQGDTIYF. The DNA read from the CDR3 is TGTGCCTGGAGTTTTGGGCAGGGTGACACC.

This clone was seen repeatedly, ten times or more. The junction and the germline gene differ at one end; a read error may be behind it. The read ends 3 residues shy of where the CDR3 ends; the end is completed using the germline J gene. The V and J genes are TRBV5-1 and TRBJ1-2; the D gene is possibly TRBD1 (6 bases). The CDR3 covers 15 residues. CDR1 is SGHRS, CDR2 YFSETQ, per germline. The CDR3 protein is CASSLQDSANYGYTF. The CDR3 DNA, read in part, is TGCGCCAGCAGCTTGCAGGACAGTGCTAACTATGGT. Full variable domain (outside the CDR3, taken from reference TRBV5-1 and TRBJ1-2): KAGVTQTPRYLIKTRGQQVTLSCSPISGHRSVSWYQQTPGQGLQFLFEYFSETQRNKGNFPGRFSGRQFSNSRSEMNVSTLELGDSALYLCASSLQDSANYGYTFGSGTRLTVV.

Ten or more counts support this clone. The read finishes 3 residues shy of the CDR3 end, and the germline J gene is used to complete it. This sequence joins TRBV5-4 and TRBJ2-7; 7 bases fit TRBD2. Germline V lookup: CDR1 SGHNT, CDR2 YYREEE (reference sequence). The junction had 10 bases not matched to a gene; V was cut back by 4 bases and J by 3 bases. This CDR3 is 15 amino acids long. CDR3 sequence: CASSPGERGRYEQYF. The part of the CDR3 DNA that was read is TGTGCCAGCAGCCCCGGGGAGCGGGGCCGCTACGAG.

The sample holds many counts of this clone. The read terminates 3 residues before the CDR3 end, so the remaining end is supplied by the germline J gene. The sample holds other DNA sequences that translate to the same CDR3. The chain employs TRBV7-9 and TRBJ2-1; unclear D gene. The germline V and J ends were trimmed by 0 bases and 0 bases, with 6 bases remaining between them. The CDR3 sequence is 15 residues long. CDR1 and CDR2 (germline): SEHNR, FQNEAQ (reference sequence). Incomplete CDR3 DNA: TGTGCCAGCAGCTTAGCCAGAAGCTCCTACAATGAG. Translating it yields CASSLARSSYNE. The CDR3 in full is CASSLARSSYNEQFF.

This clone was detected ten times or more. The CDR3 is cut off 3 residues early in the read; its end comes from the germline J gene. V and J are TRBV7-3 and TRBJ1-1; no clear D. The CDR3 length is 15 residues. Between the trimmed V and J ends, which lost 1 base and 1 base, there was a span of 10 bases. The germline V gene has CDR1 SGHTA and CDR2 FQGTGA. The CDR3 protein is CASSLSILGNTEAFF. The CDR3 bases that were read are TGTGCCAGCAGCTTAAGTATCCTAGGGAACACTGAA.

This clone was recorded a few times. The read gets to within 3 residues of the CDR3 end, and the germline J gene fills in the rest. This chain uses TRBV7-9 with TRBJ1-1; 8 nucleotides match TRBD1. CDR1 and CDR2 (germline): SEHNR, FQNEAQ (reference sequence). This CDR3 has 15 amino acids. Trimming cost V 5 bases and J 4 bases; bases outside gene matches: 9. CDR3 amino acids: CASSPLLGQGTEAFF. The CDR3 bases that were read are TGTGCCAGCAGCCCCCTCCTAGGACAGGGCACTGAA.

This clone appeared many times. Read coverage stops 3 residues before the CDR3 terminus; the germline J gene supplies the remainder. This chain joins TRBV20-1 and TRBJ2-1; tentative D call: TRBD1 (6 bases). Trimming stripped 3 bases from V and 4 bases from J, with 13 bases between. This CDR3 spans 14 amino acids. The germline V gene has CDR1 DFQATT and CDR2 SNEGSKA (reference sequence). The CDR3 spells CSASLLGGYNEQFF. The sequenced part of the CDR3 DNA is TGCAGTGCTAGTCTCTTAGGGGGATACAATGAG.

This clone appeared many times. The read ends 3 residues before the CDR3 terminus; that terminus is restored from the germline J gene. This rearrangement joins TRBV12-5 to TRBJ1-1; possible D gene TRBD1, 5 bases. Trimming left V 2 bases short and J 5 bases short, with 9 bases between. The germline V gene encodes CDR1 LGHNT and CDR2 FRNRAP. The CDR3 loop spans 13 amino acids. Partial CDR3 DNA: TGTGCTAGTGGTTTGCCCCGGGGGACTGAA. This codes for CASGLPRGTE. The entire CDR3 protein reads CASGLPRGTEAFF.

This clone was observed at least ten times. The read terminates 3 residues ahead of where the CDR3 ends, so the germline J gene completes it. V and J are TRBV6-2 or TRBV6-3 and TRBJ2-7; D uncertain. Germline values: CDR1 MNHEY, CDR2 SVGEGT. Trimming cost V 4 bases and J 4 bases, with 8 bases left between them. The CDR3 contains 12 residues. The CDR3: CASSLAIYEQYF. The CDR3 DNA, read in part, is TGTGCCAGCAGTTTAGCCATTTACGAG.

This clone occurred many times. Sequencing ends 3 residues short of the CDR3 end; the germline J gene provides the rest. The rearrangement links TRBV30 to TRBJ2-1; the match to TRBD2 covers 10 bases. Germline V lookup: CDR1 GTSNPN, CDR2 SVGIG (reference sequence). The junction had 1 base not matched to a gene; V was cut back by 2 bases and J by 3 bases. The CDR3 is made up of 14 amino acids. The CDR3 bases that were read are TGTGCCTGGAGTCAGCGGGGGGGCTACAATGAG. Translated, it gives CAWSQRGGYNE. The CDR3 in its entirety is CAWSQRGGYNEQFF.

This clone has ten or more counts. The read terminates 3 residues ahead of where the CDR3 ends, so the germline J gene completes it. V usage is TRBV2 and J usage is TRBJ1-1, with unresolved D. The V gene lost 6 bases and the J gene lost 2 bases, with 13 bases spanning the gap. The CDR3 loop spans 14 amino acids. Germline lookup yields CDR1 SNHLY and CDR2 FYNNEI. Incomplete CDR3 DNA: TGTGCCAGCAGCTTCCTCGCGGGAAACACTGAA. Its protein product is CASSFLAGNTE. The complete CDR3 reads CASSFLAGNTEAFF.

This clone was observed many times. The DNA read from the CDR3 is TGTGCCATCAGTGAGTCAGGGTATCAGCCC. This translates into CAISESGYQP. Given in full, the CDR3 is CAISESGYQPQHF. J is TRBJ1-5 and V is TRBV10-3; D unresolved. The CDR3 end lies 3 residues beyond the end of the read and is filled in from the germline J gene. The germline V gene encodes CDR1 ENHRY and CDR2 SYGVKD. V lost 0 bases, J lost 5 bases, and 5 bases lay in between. This CDR3 has 13 amino acids.

This clone was counted at least ten times. The sequenced fragment ends 3 residues before the CDR3 boundary, so the rest is inferred from the germline J gene. This chain joins TRBV30 and TRBJ1-5; 7 bases line up with TRBD1. CDR1 and CDR2 (germline): GTSNPN, SVGIG (reference sequence). The V segment lost 0 bases and the J segment 1 base; nucleotides outside the gene matches: 6. This CDR3 spans 16 amino acids. CDR3 DNA, as far as it was read: TGTGCCTGGAGTGTACCTCGGACAGGAAGCAATCAGCCC. It specifies CAWSVPRTGSNQP. The CDR3 in its entirety is CAWSVPRTGSNQPQHF.

This clone came up many times. The read falls 3 residues short of the CDR3 end, and the missing part is taken from the germline J gene. The chain couples TRBV19 to TRBJ2-7; D call uncertain. In germline, CDR1 is LNHDA, CDR2 SQIVND (reference sequence). There are 15 residues in the CDR3. The V end was cut by 3 bases, the J end by 2 bases, with 14 bases between. The CDR3 region is CASSIGSADTYEQYF. The sequenced part of the CDR3 DNA is TGTGCCAGTAGTATCGGGTCGGCCGATACCTACGAG.

This clone was recorded at least ten times. Sequencing ends 3 residues short of the CDR3 end; the germline J gene provides the rest. The chain recombines TRBV2 with TRBJ2-4; D not resolved. The CDR3 consists of 12 residues. Trimming took off 1 base at V and 7 bases at J, with 5 bases between the two ends. The germline V gene encodes CDR1 SNHLY and CDR2 FYNNEI. The CDR3 DNA, read in part, is TGTGCCAGCAGTGAAGAGAGGAACATT. Translated: CASSEERNI. The whole CDR3 sequence is CASSEERNIQYF.

This clone was observed at least ten times. Partial CDR3 DNA: TGTGCTAGTGGTTTAAAAGGGGCCGCTGGAAACACC. It translates to CASGLKGAAGNT. Given in full, the CDR3 is CASGLKGAAGNTIYF. The chain joins TRBV12-5 to TRBJ1-3; D may be TRBD1 (5 bases). The CDR3 is cut off 3 residues early in the read; its end comes from the germline J gene. This CDR3 spans 15 amino acids. Between the trimmed V and J ends, which lost 3 bases and 2 bases, there was a span of 11 bases. Germline V gene data show CDR1 as LGHNT and CDR2 as FRNRAP.

This clone was seen repeatedly, ten times or more. The read finishes 3 residues shy of the CDR3 end, and the germline J gene is used to complete it. J is TRBJ1-4 and V is TRBV5-4; TRBD1 matches 9 bases. Looked up from germline, CDR1 is SGHNT and CDR2 is YYREEE (reference sequence). The CDR3 extends over 16 amino acids. V lost 0 bases to trimming and J lost 4 bases; unmatched junction nucleotides: 4. CDR3 in amino acids: CASSLGTGVLNEKLFF. The DNA read from the CDR3 is TGTGCCAGCAGCTTGGGGACAGGGGTTCTTAATGAAAAA.

This clone was observed many times. Coverage ceases 3 residues before the CDR3 finishes, and the germline J gene fills in the end. The chain links TRBV2 to TRBJ2-3; D is unresolved. This CDR3 region has 12 residues. From germline, CDR1 is SNHLY and CDR2 FYNNEI. Trimming removed 6 bases from V and 5 bases from J, with 9 bases in between. The sequenced CDR3 bases are TGTGCCAGCAGCGCACATCAAGATACG. Its translation is CASSAHQDT. The entire CDR3 reads CASSAHQDTQYF.